Following are 21 T cell receptor beta chains from one sample sequenced in a study of blood T cell repertoires in COVID-19. The table came from immunoSEQ multiplex PCR; TCRdb's copy has only in-frame clones and leaves some out. The table lists tens of thousands of clones, approximately 92% of them singletons. Sequencing used peripheral blood. The receptors here all came from a man aged 45-65 years with active COVID-19.

This chain connects TRBV30 to TRBJ2-7, with TRBD1 matching 7 bases. The trim removed 3 bases at V and 0 bases at J, leaving 2 bases unmatched. Per the germline V gene, CDR1 is GTSNPN and CDR2 is SVGIG (reference sequence). This CDR3 has 13 residues. CDR3 sequence reads: CAWRGQSSYEQYF. Written as DNA, the CDR3 is TGTGCCTGGAGGGGACAGAGCTCCTACGAGCAGTACTTC.

The rearrangement uses TRBV14 and TRBJ1-4; 10 nucleotides match TRBD1. CDR3 length equals 13 residues. The J segment lost 7 bases and the V segment lost 8 bases, leaving 4 bases of the junction unmatched. Per germline, CDR1 SGHDN and CDR2 FVKESK. Here the CDR3 DNA reads TGTGCCAGCGGTCGGGACAGGGGTGAAAAACTGTTTTTT. Translated, it gives CASGRDRGEKLFF.

The J gene is TRBJ1-1, the V gene TRBV5-5; a possible D gene is TRBD1 (6 bases). CDR1 is SGHKS, CDR2 YYEKEE, per germline (reference sequence). CDR3 size: 14 residues. Trimming left V 2 bases short and J 1 base short, with 9 bases between. CDR3 residues: CASSLLDRNTEAFF. As DNA, the CDR3 is TGTGCCAGCAGCTTACTGGACAGGAACACTGAAGCTTTCTTT.

A single count supports this clone. V and J are TRBV5-3 and TRBJ2-7, with D possibly matching TRBD1 (5 bases). TRBV5-3 belongs to the ORF category, with a function that is uncertain. Trimming removed 6 bases at V and 1 base at J, with 20 bases between. CDR3 length: 16 residues. The chain's CDR3 is CARTVVGYRRSYEQYF. The CDR3, as DNA: TGTGCCAGAACAGTGGTGGGGTACAGGCGGTCCTACGAGCAGTACTTC.

The rearrangement joins TRBV7-8 to TRBJ1-5; D is perhaps TRBD1 (6 bases). Germline lookup yields CDR1 SGHVS and CDR2 FQNEAQ. Trimming took 2 bases from V and 7 from J, leaving 15 bases between them. The CDR3 spans 15 residues. DNA for the CDR3: TGTGCCAGCAGCTTATGGGAGACAGGCGAACAGCCCCAGCATTTT. This translates into CASSLWETGEQPQHF.

The chain is built from TRBV11-2 and TRBJ2-5; TRBD2 aligns across 8 bases. V lost 1 base to trimming and J lost 0 bases; unmatched junction nucleotides: 7. Per germline, CDR1 SGHAT and CDR2 FQNNGV. CDR3 length equals 17 residues. CDR3 region: CASSLGVGGGYQETQYF. The DNA for the CDR3 is TGTGCCAGCAGCTTAGGCGTTGGCGGGGGGTACCAAGAGACCCAGTACTTC. Filled out from reference TRBV11-2 and TRBJ2-5, the complete variable domain reads EAGVAQSPRYKIIEKRQSVAFWCNPISGHATLYWYQQILGQGPKLLIQFQNNGVVDDSQLPKDRFSAERLKGVDSTLKIQPAKLEDSAVYLCASSLGVGGGYQETQYFGPGTRLLVL.

The gene calls are TRBV6-2 or TRBV6-3 and TRBJ1-1; D gene unclear. The CDR3 runs to 14 residues. CDR1 is MNHEY and CDR2 is SVGEGT in the germline V gene. Trimming took 6 bases from V and 1 from J, leaving 12 bases between them. CDR3 protein: CASSRQAKNTEAFF. CDR3 bases: TGTGCCAGCAGCAGGCAAGCGAAGAACACTGAAGCTTTCTTT.

This chain links TRBV27 with TRBJ2-1, with 7 positions matching TRBD2. This CDR3 spans 17 amino acids. With 4 bases clipped from V and 5 bases from J, the junction kept 14 bases outside the gene matches. The germline CDR1 and CDR2 sequences are MNHEY and SMNVEV (reference sequence). CDR3 amino acids: CASSSYPRGRDDNEQFF. CDR3 DNA sequence: TGTGCCAGCAGTTCCTATCCTCGTGGGAGGGACGACAATGAGCAGTTCTTC.

The chain couples TRBV9 to TRBJ1-2, with D possibly being TRBD1 (6 bases). V lost 0 bases and J lost 5, with 11 bases in between. This CDR3 spans 14 amino acids. CDR1 SGDLS and CDR2 YYNGEE come from the germline V gene. This CDR3 reads CASSVEGVGYGYTF. The CDR3 bases are TGTGCCAGCAGCGTAGAGGGGGTTGGGTATGGCTACACCTTC.

The chain links TRBV5-6 to TRBJ2-4, with a weak D call TRBD2 (5 bases). Germline V CDR1 and CDR2: SGHDT, YYEEEE. V was pared by 1 base and J by 1 base, with 12 bases between. CDR3 length: 16 amino acids. CDR3 bases: TGTGCCAGCAGCTTGTTCGGCGGGTCTGCCAAAAACATTCAGTACTTC. Its translation is CASSLFGGSAKNIQYF.

The gene calls are TRBV30 and TRBJ2-7; TRBD2 is a possible D gene (6 bases). The CDR3 is 14 residues long. Trimming left V 2 bases short and J 6 bases short, with 17 bases between. CDR1 is GTSNPN, CDR2 SVGIG, per germline (reference sequence). CDR3 amino acids: CAWSLLAELSEQYF. The CDR3 DNA reads as TGTGCCTGGAGTCTACTAGCAGAACTCTCCGAGCAGTACTTC.

Remarks on this clone: Other DNA sequences of this sample code for an identical CDR3. The chain employs TRBV5-1 and TRBJ2-3; 9 bases align to TRBD1. CDR1 is SGHRS, CDR2 YFSETQ, per germline. Trimming removed 3 bases from V and 6 bases from J; junction bases left unmatched: 5. The CDR3 is made up of 14 amino acids. CDR3 sequence: CASSSGTGGDTQYF. CDR3 nucleotide sequence: TGCGCCAGCAGCTCAGGAACAGGGGGCGATACGCAGTATTTT.

V is TRBV15 and J is TRBJ1-6, with D unresolved. V lost 5 bases to trimming and J lost 7 bases, with 18 bases between them. This CDR3 is built from 16 residues. Germline CDR1 is LNHNV and CDR2 is YYDKDF (reference sequence). CDR3 sequence: CATSPPGVPLNSPLHF. DNA of the CDR3: TGTGCCACCAGCCCTCCCGGGGTTCCCCTGAATTCACCCCTCCACTTT.

This rearrangement joins TRBV7-8 to TRBJ1-1; 11 bases line up with TRBD1. Germline CDR1 reads SGHVS; CDR2 reads FQNEAQ. The CDR3 has 16 amino acids. V lost 6 bases to trimming and J lost 4 bases; unmatched junction nucleotides: 10. CDR3 nucleotide sequence: TGTGCCAGCAGGACCGGGACAGGGGGGGTGAGCACTGAAGCTTTCTTT. This codes for CASRTGTGGVSTEAFF.

V is TRBV7-9 and J is TRBJ1-1, with D hard to call. Germline V CDR1 and CDR2: SEHNR, FQNEAQ (reference sequence). Trimming removed 5 bases from V and 3 bases from J, with 10 bases in between. There are 13 residues in the CDR3. DNA for the CDR3: TGTGCCAGCAGCGCCGGGAGATACACTGAAGCTTTCTTT. Protein sequence: CASSAGRYTEAFF.

The sample holds one count of this clone. The gene calls are TRBV6-5 and TRBJ2-2; no firm D call. V shed 5 bases and J shed 6 bases, with 10 bases lying between them. The CDR3 is 13 amino acids. In germline, CDR1 is MNHEY, CDR2 SVGAGI. CDR3 loop: CASSRDFAGELFF. The CDR3 region has the DNA TGTGCCAGCAGTCGAGACTTCGCCGGGGAGCTGTTTTTT.

V and J are TRBV4-3 and TRBJ1-5, with D uncertain. Trimming stripped 1 base from V and 3 bases from J, with 4 bases between. Germline lookup yields CDR1 LGHNA and CDR2 YSLEER. The CDR3 has 13 residues. As DNA, the CDR3 is TGCGCCAGCAGCCAAGTCATCAATCAGCCCCAGCATTTT. It is translated as CASSQVINQPQHF.

This clone was detected only once. V gene TRBV19 combines with J gene TRBJ2-5; 9 nucleotides line up with TRBD1. Germline-derived CDR1 and CDR2 are LNHDA and SQIVND (reference sequence). The CDR3 length is 14 residues. V gave up 1 base and J gave up 9 bases; unmatched junction bases: 6. Here the CDR3 DNA reads TGTGCCAGTAGTATAGGGGACAGGGAAAGGCCCCAGTACTTC. It specifies CASSIGDRERPQYF.

The gene calls are TRBV27 and TRBJ1-1; unclear D gene. The CDR3 runs to 16 residues. Trimming shortened V by 0 bases and J by 3 bases, and 14 bases separated the two germline ends. Germline V lookup: CDR1 MNHEY, CDR2 SMNVEV (reference sequence). The CDR3 nucleotides read TGTGCCAGCAGTTTATCGAGGTTGCCTATCTACACTGAAGCTTTCTTT. Residues: CASSLSRLPIYTEAFF.

The chain employs TRBV12-5 and TRBJ1-1, with TRBD1 as a possible D gene (5 bases). Germline V gives CDR1 LGHNT, CDR2 FRNRAP. The CDR3 loop spans 13 amino acids. Trimming removed 8 bases from V and 2 bases from J, with 12 bases in between. The CDR3 spells CASLGHLNTEAFF. The CDR3 DNA follows: TGTGCTAGTTTAGGACATCTCAACACTGAAGCTTTCTTT. The whole variable domain, filled in from reference TRBV12-5 and TRBJ1-1, reads DARVTQTPRHKVTEMGQEVTMRCQPILGHNTVFWYRQTMMQGLELLAYFRNRAPLDDSGMPKDRFSAEMPDATLATLKIQPSEPRDSAVYFCASLGHLNTEAFFGQGTRLTVV.

V usage is TRBV9 and J usage is TRBJ1-4; the match to TRBD1 covers 7 bases. Germline CDR1 reads SGDLS; CDR2 reads YYNGEE. The CDR3 totals 14 residues. The V gene end was trimmed by 3 bases and the J gene end by 6 bases; junction bases not matched to a gene: 5. The CDR3 DNA sequence: TGTGCCAGCAGCGGAGGGGGCGCTGATGAAAAACTGTTTTTT. It is translated as CASSGGGADEKLFF. The full variable domain, completed using reference TRBV9 and TRBJ1-4, is DSGVTQTPKHLITATGQRVTLRCSPRSGDLSVYWYQQSLDQGLQFLIQYYNGEERAKGNILERFSAQQFPDLHSELNLSSLELGDSALYFCASSGGGADEKLFFGSGTQLSVL.